The present entry profiles one T cell receptor beta chain with its context. Its antigen is still unknown. No base-level quality is on record; no much larger clone is a single base apart. The library came from 5' RACE. Data came from an Illumina HiSeq 2500. A second PCR of 7 to 11 cycles was run with a J-beta primer mix and a sample-barcoded 5' primer. A template-switch 5' adaptor carrying 12 random nucleotides introduced a unique molecular identifier onto each TCR beta cDNA molecule. Each sample yielded at least 2.5 million CDR3-containing paired-end reads. First-strand cDNA was synthesized from all RNA with the Mint cDNA synthesis kit, primed by a TRBC-specific oligonucleotide. Following uracil-DNA glycosylase treatment, a first 18-cycle PCR with universal primers M1SS and BC2_uni_R was performed on all cDNA. Turning to the authors' computational methods: Each sample was normalized by randomly selecting 1 million high-quality reads, each carrying a distinct molecular identifier. Reads sharing molecular identifiers were discarded rather than binned into consensus sequences. MiTCR, set to a Q25 quality threshold and the strictest error-elimination algorithm, was used for CDR3 identification, clonotype clustering and error correction. A nonparametric unseen species model with Euler transformation was used to estimate lower-bound total TCR beta diversity. Starting from the raw public reads, TCRdb applied fastp trimming at Q25, assembled clones with MiXCR and retained in-frame beta chains. Every distinct CDR3 protein forms one entry, paired with its most common genes and DNA. It is TCRdb's table, rather than the study itself, that gives the V and J calls and clone size. The sample has over a million distinct CDR3 sequences on record, 42% of them singletons. The top ten clones comprise 7% to 9.5% of the sample.

V is shortened by 7 bases, J by 4 bases, and the region joining them spans 13 bases. CDR3 length: 12 amino acids, cysteine to phenylalanine. Here the CDR3 DNA is all that survives: 36 bases in frame from base 1. CDR1 and CDR2, looked up from the germline V gene, are SQVTM and ANQGSEA. The sample comes from a study of blood T cells in healthy people across ages (dated by TCRdb to the mid-2010s). Background on the whole study: Template switching captured roughly one uniquely barcoded TCR beta cDNA molecule per two T cells in model experiments. Two additional independent replicas of 1 million unique cDNA reads from the same blood draw were analyzed for two donors (one aged 18 to 30 and one aged 80 or older). Donors were grouped into four age groups: young (average roughly 15 years), middle-aged (less than 40), aged (roughly 62) and long-lived (roughly 80). Age-related changes in TCR beta repertoire diversity were measured in the study by deep sequencing normalized with unique cDNA molecular identifiers. To avoid experimental bias, donors of different ages were spread randomly across the sequencing lanes.

On the study overall, not on this receptor specifically: Estimates of total diversity based on one million sequenced T cells were considered lower bounds and underestimates. As age increased, observed TCR beta diversity per million T cells dropped in a roughly linear way, and a significant reduction was already evident by age about 36. Because donor CMV infection status was unknown, age-related changes in expanded clonotypes were potentially confounded. Bulk unsorted PBMC profiling prevented conclusive comparison of naive and antigen-experienced compartments. There was a strong correlation between observed TCR beta diversity and the percentage of naive T cells measured by flow cytometry. Compared with the aged group, the long-lived group had more naive CD4+ T cells, fewer expanded clones and increased TCR diversity, suggesting age selection.

The donors were 40 or so Caucasian individuals from Russia, aged 6 to 90 years, who were systemically healthy. Approximately 10 milliliters of peripheral blood were collected from each donor into EDTA-treated Vacutainer tubes. Ficoll-Paque density-gradient centrifugation was used to isolate PBMCs, with at least 6 million per sample. Total RNA, at least 5.5 micrograms per sample, was extracted from PBMCs with Trizol reagent. Naive CD45RAhigh/CD27high T cell percentages were measured by flow cytometry on a PBMC aliquot from every donor. The source material was blood. The chain is made from TRBV29-1 and TRBJ1-1; TRBD1 is a weak D gene call, 5 bases matching. The receptor's source is a woman under 30 in good health. The CDR3 here reads CSGKRGITEAFF. At the DNA level, the sequence is TGCAGCGGCAAAAGGGGAATCACTGAAGCTTTCTTT.